This T cell receptor beta chain was sequenced for a study of HIV-infected patients and healthy controls. Overall study results and limits: The study did not determine the donors' HLA types. Size-matched repertoire data failed to replicate the apparent Gini index recovery after therapy in HIV-infected patients.

No cell fractionation was done, so the repertoire covers all unsorted peripheral blood T cells. About 10 uninfected healthy donors were sampled as controls, several sampled twice about 13 weeks apart. Reverse transcription used roughly 450 ng RNA and constant-region primers for alpha and beta. Each of the alpha and beta chains got its own library through chain-specific third strand synthesis with indices. Two random hexamers, added before amplification and joined, formed each molecule's 12-nucleotide barcode. TCRdb re-analysed the 5' RACE reads in MiXCR, keeping a single row per CDR3 protein. The sample has under 15,000 distinct CDR3 sequences; about a tenth are singletons. This clonotype was counted ten times or more. Its antigen remains unidentified. Trimming pared 6 bases from V and 5 bases from J, leaving 6 bases between. CDR3 length: 11 residues. Per the germline V gene, CDR1 is MNHEY and CDR2 is SMNVEV (reference sequence).

This chain links TRBV27 with TRBJ2-3; no reliable D call. Sequencing used blood. The TCR originated in an adult in good health. CDR3 protein: CASSNGDTQYF. The CDR3 DNA reads TGTGCCAGCAGCAACGGAGATACGCAGTATTTT.